Sequencing of this T cell receptor beta chain was carried out in a study of low-dose radiotherapy and immunotherapy resistance in tumors. The CDR3 has 13 amino acids. V trimming: 6 bases; J trimming: 9 bases; junction bases outside the gene matches: 12. Germline CDR1 is SQVTM and CDR2 is ANQGSEA. Primers used for first-strand cDNA, a TRAV- and TRBV-specific set, covered both alpha and beta chains. TCR amplification ran approximately 20 PCR cycles using constant-region and V-primer adapter primers. TCRdb fed the reads into MiXCR, producing one record per CDR3 protein. Found here are around 6,200 distinct CDR3 sequences, around 71% of them singletons; the top ten hold roughly an eighth.

This clonotype was sampled from a human donor with advanced metastatic prostate, ovarian, gallbladder or colorectal cancer (not recorded which). This table probably holds off-target reads from a library built for another chain. This rearrangement joins TRBV29-1 to TRBJ2-7; 9 bases match TRBD2. In DNA form, the CDR3 reads TGCAGCGTACGACCGAGCGGGGGGTTGAGGCAGTACTTC. This codes for CSVRPSGGLRQYF.